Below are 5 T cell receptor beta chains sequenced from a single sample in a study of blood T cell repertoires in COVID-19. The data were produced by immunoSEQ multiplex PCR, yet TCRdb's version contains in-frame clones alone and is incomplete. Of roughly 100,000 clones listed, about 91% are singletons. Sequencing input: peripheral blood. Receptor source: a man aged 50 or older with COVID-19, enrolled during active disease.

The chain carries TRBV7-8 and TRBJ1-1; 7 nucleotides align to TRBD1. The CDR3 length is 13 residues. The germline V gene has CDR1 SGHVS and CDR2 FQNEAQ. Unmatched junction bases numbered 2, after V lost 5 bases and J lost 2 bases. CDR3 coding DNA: TGTGCCAGCAGCGGACAGGCTAACACTGAAGCTTTCTTT. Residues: CASSGQANTEAFF.

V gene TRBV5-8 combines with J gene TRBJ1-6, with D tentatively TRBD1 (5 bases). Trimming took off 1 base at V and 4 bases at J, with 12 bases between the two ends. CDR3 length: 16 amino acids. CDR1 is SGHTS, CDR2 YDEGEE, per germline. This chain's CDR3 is CASSLNRFTYNSPLHF. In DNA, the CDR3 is TGTGCCAGCAGCTTGAACAGGTTCACTTATAATTCACCCCTCCACTTT.

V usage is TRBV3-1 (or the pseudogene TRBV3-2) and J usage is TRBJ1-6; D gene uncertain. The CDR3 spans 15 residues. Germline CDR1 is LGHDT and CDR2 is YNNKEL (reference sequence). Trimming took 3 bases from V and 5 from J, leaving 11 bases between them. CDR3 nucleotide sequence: TGTGCCAGCAGCCAGACGGGATTTAATAATTCACCCCTCCACTTT. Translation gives CASSQTGFNNSPLHF.

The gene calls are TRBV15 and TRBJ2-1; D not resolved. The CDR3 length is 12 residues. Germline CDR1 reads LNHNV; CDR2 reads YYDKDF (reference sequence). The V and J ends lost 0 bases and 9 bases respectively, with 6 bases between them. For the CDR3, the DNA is TGTGCCACCAGCAGAGATCGTATTGAGCAGTTCTTC. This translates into CATSRDRIEQFF.

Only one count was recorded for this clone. CDR3 coding DNA: TGTGCCACCAGTGATACTCGAAGTCAGCCCCAGCATTTT. Encoded protein: CATSDTRSQPQHF. The V gene is TRBV24-1, the J gene TRBJ1-5; D gene unclear. This CDR3 contains 13 residues. The germline CDR1 and CDR2 sequences are KGHDR and SFDVKD. V dropped 3 bases and J dropped 6 bases, with 8 bases sitting between them.